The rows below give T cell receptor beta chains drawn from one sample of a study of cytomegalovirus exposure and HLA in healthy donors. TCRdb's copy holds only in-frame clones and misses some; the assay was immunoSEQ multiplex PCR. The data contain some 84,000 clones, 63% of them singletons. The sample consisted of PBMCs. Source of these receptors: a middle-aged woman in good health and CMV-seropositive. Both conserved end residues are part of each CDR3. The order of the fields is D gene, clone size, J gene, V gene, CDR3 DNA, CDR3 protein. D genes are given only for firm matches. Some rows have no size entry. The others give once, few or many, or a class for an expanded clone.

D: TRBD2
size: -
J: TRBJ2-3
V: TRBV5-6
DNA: TGTGCCAGCAGTCTCTCAGCTATTAGCGGGAGAGATACGCAGTATTTT
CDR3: CASSLSAISGRDTQYF

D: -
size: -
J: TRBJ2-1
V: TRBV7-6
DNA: TGTGCCAGCAGCTTAGTCTATAACTCCTACAATGAGCAGTTCTTC
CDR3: CASSLVYNSYNEQFF

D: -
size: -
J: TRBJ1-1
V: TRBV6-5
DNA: TGTGCCAGCAGTTCGCCAGGGGCGATTATGAACACTGAAGCTTTCTTT
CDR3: CASSSPGAIMNTEAFF

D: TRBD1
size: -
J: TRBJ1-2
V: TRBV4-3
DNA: TGCGCCAGCAGCCAAGAGAATGGAGGCAGGGGGCCATTTGGCTACACCTTC
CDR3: CASSQENGGRGPFGYTF

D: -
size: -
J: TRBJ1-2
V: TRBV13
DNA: TGTGCCAGCAGCCAAACCAACGCGGGTCGAGACGTCTATGGCTACACCTTC
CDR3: CASSQTNAGRDVYGYTF

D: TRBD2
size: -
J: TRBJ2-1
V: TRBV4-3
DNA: TGCGCCAGCGGCAGCGGGAATTACAATGAGCAGTTCTTC
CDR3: CASGSGNYNEQFF

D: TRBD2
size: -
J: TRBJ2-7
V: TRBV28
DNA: TGTGCCAGCAGTTTGTCCAGCGGGAGTCGTATTAGGCAGTACTTC
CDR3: CASSLSSGSRIRQYF

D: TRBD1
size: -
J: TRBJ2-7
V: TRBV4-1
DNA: TGCGCCAGCACCCCCACAGGGGGGAACTACGAGCAGTACTTC
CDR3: CASTPTGGNYEQYF

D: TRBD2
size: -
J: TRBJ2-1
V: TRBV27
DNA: TGTGCCAGCAGTATCGGGACTAGCGGGAATTACAATGAGCAGTTCTTC
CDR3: CASSIGTSGNYNEQFF

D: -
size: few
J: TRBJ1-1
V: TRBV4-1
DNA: TGCGCCAGCAGCCAAGGGATAAGGCGGTTAACGAACACTGAAGCTTTCTTT
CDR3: CASSQGIRRLTNTEAFF

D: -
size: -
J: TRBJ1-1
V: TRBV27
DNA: TGTGCCAGCAGTTCCTTCGCGGGGGGCACTGAAGCTTTCTTT
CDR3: CASSSFAGGTEAFF

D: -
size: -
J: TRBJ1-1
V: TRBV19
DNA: TGTGCCAGCAGGGAAATGGGCACTGAAGCTTTCTTT
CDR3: CASREMGTEAFF

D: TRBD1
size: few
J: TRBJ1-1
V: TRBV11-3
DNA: TGTGCCAGCAGCTTGGGGGACAGCACCAACACTGAAGCTTTCTTT
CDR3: CASSLGDSTNTEAFF

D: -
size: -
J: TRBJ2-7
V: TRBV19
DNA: TGTGCCCTGGCGGCTCGCCGGGGCGAGCAGTACTTC
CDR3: CALAARRGEQYF

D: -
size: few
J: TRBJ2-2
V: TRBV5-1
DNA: TGCGCCAGCAGCTTGGTGACGGGAGAGGGCGGGGAGCTGTTTTTT
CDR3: CASSLVTGEGGELFF

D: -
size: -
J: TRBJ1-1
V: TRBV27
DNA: TGTGCCAGCAGCCTCAGGGTTTCGGATGAAGCTTTCTTT
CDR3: CASSLRVSDEAFF

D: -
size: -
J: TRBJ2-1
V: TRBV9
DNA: TGTGCCAGCAGCCCGCCTGGGAGGTACAATGAGCAGTTCTTC
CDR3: CASSPPGRYNEQFF

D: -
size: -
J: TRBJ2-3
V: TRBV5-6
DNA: TGTGCCAGCAGCCAAGGGGTAGGCACAGATACGCAGTATTTT
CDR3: CASSQGVGTDTQYF

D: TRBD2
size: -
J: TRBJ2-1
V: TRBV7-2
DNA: TGTGCCAGCAGCGATAAGACTAGCGACTACAATGAGCAGTTCTTC
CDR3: CASSDKTSDYNEQFF

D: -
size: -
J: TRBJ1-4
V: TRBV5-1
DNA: TGCGCCAGCAGCTTGGCCGGGGGGGAAGAGGAAAAACTGTTTTTT
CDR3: CASSLAGGEEEKLFF

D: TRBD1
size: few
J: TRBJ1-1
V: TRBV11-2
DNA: TGTGCCAGCATGCAAGACAGACAGGGGTACACTGAAGCTTTCTTT
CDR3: CASMQDRQGYTEAFF

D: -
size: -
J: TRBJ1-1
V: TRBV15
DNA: TGTGCCACCAGCGACCCAGGGAATAGTGGCACTGAAGCTTTCTTT
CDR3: CATSDPGNSGTEAFF

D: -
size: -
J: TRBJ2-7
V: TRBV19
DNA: TGTGCCAGTAGTATAGCGGGGGTCTACGAGCAGTACTTC
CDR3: CASSIAGVYEQYF